This TCR beta chain was sequenced for a study of T cell repertoires in cytomegalovirus infection. This clonotype was detected many times. Its antigen is not known. V was cut by 2 bases and J by 5 bases, with 15 bases left in between. Germline V lookup: CDR1 SGHTA, CDR2 FQGNSA. The CDR3 runs to 16 residues. TCRdb called the reads again in MiXCR, with one record for every CDR3 protein. The data hold some 130,000 distinct CDR3 sequences, with roughly a quarter observed a single time. This clonotype originated in a human donor in good health (CMV status not recorded). Some clones in this sample may be carry-over from other donors' samples. The V gene is TRBV7-2, the J gene TRBJ2-2, with D perhaps TRBD1 (5 bases). Sequenced: PBMCs, sequenced either directly or after in vitro stimulation (not recorded which). CDR3 nucleotides: TGTGCCAGCAGCTTAACTGTCCAGGGTGGAACCGGGGAGCTGTTTTTT. It translates to CASSLTVQGGTGELFF.